This TCR beta chain was obtained from a study of T cells in Graves' hyperthyroidism and ophthalmopathy (dated 2019 in TCRdb). With regard to the full study: Peripheral blood was sampled at the time of initial diagnosis, prior to any treatment. A discovery cohort of about a hundred patients, 43 with Graves' ophthalmopathy and 55 to 60 with stable Graves' hyperthyroidism, was used to find distinguishing TCR V-J signatures. Prospective prediction of ophthalmopathy was tested in an independent validation cohort of some 20 hyperthyroidism patients and approximately 17 patients who later progressed to ophthalmopathy. The 90 to 100 discovery patients were randomly split 7:3 into training and test sets. In addition, the study compared T-cell repertoires in thyroid tissue and in blood from several Graves' hyperthyroidism patients. Once sampling was done, hyperthyroidism patients were given methimazole at a starting dose of 30 mg daily, whereas ophthalmopathy patients were given high-dose intravenous methylprednisolone. The paper describes TCR Vbeta CDR3 sequencing of more than 120 peripheral blood samples, made up of 40 to 45 ophthalmopathy patients, 70 to 75 hyperthyroidism patients and 17 progressor patients.

The TCR beta CDR3 regions were amplified from RNA transcripts. A first-round RT-PCR of the TCR CDR3 used the HTBI primer set with the Qiagen OneStep RT-PCR kit. The libraries were constructed in a second round of multiplex PCR and then size-selected and purified. Paired-end sequencing of the libraries was performed with 100 bp reads on an Illumina HiSeq2000. Turning to the authors' computational methods: SOAPnuke was used to process the raw data, throwing out any read that contained adapters or uncalled bases, had a mean Phred below 15, or lacked an exact constant-primer or identifier match. High-quality paired reads were merged using COPE v1.2.5, and each unique nucleotide sequence was defined as a clonotype. MiTCR v1.1 was used to align clonotypes to the IMGT TRBV, TRBD and TRBJ reference segments. The analysis was restricted to V-J combinations with a frequency above 0.0001, which together covered about 99% of the repertoires. A TCS score was defined as the ratio of F50 (clonal expansion) to E x V (chaos), with BLOSUM62-based TCRdist applied between CDR3 peptides within each V-J. Welch's t-statistics and random forest reduced roughly 500 V-J features to under 15, which were used in a naive Bayes classifier (R e1071). TCRdb reprocessing: public reads trimmed at Q25 with fastp, clones called with MiXCR, in-frame beta chains kept. Every distinct CDR3 protein forms one entry, paired with its most common genes and DNA. TCRdb's processing, not the authors', yielded these V and J calls. This sample has over 500,000 distinct CDR3 sequences in its table, and less than 15% of those were observed once. The top ten hold around 13% of the sample.

This clonotype was seen a handful of times. No antigen is known for it. Base-call qualities are not available, and no considerably larger clone is one nucleotide away. Findings and caveats that apply to the study as a whole: Sample size was not statistically predetermined, and blinding of investigators to group allocation was not performed. A 13 V-J signature model separated ophthalmopathy from stable hyperthyroidism, with approximately 87% sensitivity and about 81% specificity in cross-validation and 80%/75% in testing. In validation, the model predicted progression to ophthalmopathy with approximately 71% sensitivity and 72% to 75% specificity, a median of 6.5 months before onset. Most expanded thyroid clonotypes (frequency above 0.001) were also detected in blood, suggesting blood repertoires may reflect thyroid immune responses.

Graves' hyperthyroidism was defined as stable when no progression to ophthalmopathy occurred over 18 months of follow-up. Hyperthyroidism patients were aged 18 to 65 years and newly diagnosed, with disease duration of less than 2 months. The study excluded patients with uncontrolled infections, other autoimmune diseases, pregnancy or lactation. Diagnoses were established on the basis of clinical symptoms, serum thyroxine and TRAb, thyroid ultrasound, and orbital computed tomography. PBMCs were isolated from around 10 ml of fresh peripheral blood by Ficoll-Paque density gradient centrifugation. Trizol reagent was used to extract total RNA, and RNA quality was then checked on an Agilent 2100 Bioanalyzer. The CDR3 runs 19 amino acids, cysteine and phenylalanine included. Here the CDR3 DNA is all that survives: 57 bases in frame from base 1. The germline V gene gives CDR1 as KGHSH and CDR2 as LQKENI. V and J are trimmed by 6 bases and 5 bases, and the gene matches miss 17 bases of the junction.

The receptor comes from a woman in her forties with Graves' hyperthyroidism. The chain links TRBV18 with TRBJ2-5, and 14 bases in between align with TRBD2. Sequencing was carried out using blood. The base sequence is TGTGCCAGCTCGCCTACTTCCGGGACTAGCGGGAGCAGTGGCGAGACCCAGTACTTC. Its translation reads: CASSPTSGTSGSSGETQYF.